This is a list of T cell receptor beta chains from one sample in a study of CD8 T cells in ankylosing spondylitis. TCRdb analysed the 5' RACE reads with MiXCR anew, one entry per CDR3 protein. The table records about 240,000 distinct CDR3 sequences, roughly 8% of them present only once. The source material was blood, either unsorted or a sorted T cell fraction (not recorded which). These receptors all come from a female donor with ankylosing spondylitis or in good health (not recorded which). The CDR3 runs from the conserved cysteine through the conserved F or W. D genes are given only for firm matches. A clone size is listed for some rows: how often the clone was seen (once, few, many), or a class if it is expanded.

many,.,TRBJ2-5,TRBV4-3,TGCGCCAGCAGCCAAGGGTGGGACCCCAAAGAGACCCAGTACTTC,CASSQGWDPKETQYF
few,TRBD2,TRBJ2-1,TRBV3-1,TGTGCCACCAGCCAAGATCTGAGCGGGGCCTACAATGAGCAGTTCTTC,CATSQDLSGAYNEQFF
few,TRBD2,TRBJ2-6,TRBV4-1,TGCGCCAGCAGCCCGGGACTAGCGGGAGGCCTGGACCTCTCTGGGGCCAACGTCCTGACTTTC,CASSPGLAGGLDLSGANVLTF
many,TRBD1,TRBJ2-2,TRBV11-3,TGTGCCAGCAGCTCTTGGACAGGCGTTAACACCGGGGAGCTGTTTTTT,CASSSWTGVNTGELFF
few,TRBD1,TRBJ1-2,TRBV7-8,TGTGCCAGCAGCGGAAAGAATATGGGACAGGGCGATGGCTACACCTTC,CASSGKNMGQGDGYTF
many,TRBD2,TRBJ2-3,TRBV20-1,TGCAGTGCTAGATGGGGAGGGAACACAGATACGCAGTATTTT,CSARWGGNTDTQYF
few,TRBD1,TRBJ1-3,TRBV12-3/TRBV12-4,TGTGCCAGCAGGAGGACAGGGGAAGGAAACACCATATATTTT,CASRRTGEGNTIYF
.,TRBD1,TRBJ1-1,TRBV6-2/TRBV6-3,TGTGCCAACACCCTAGGGCTTCCGGGACAGGCATTCATGAACACTGAAGCTTTCTTT,CANTLGLPGQAFMNTEAFF
many,.,TRBJ1-1,TRBV25-1,TGTGCCAGCAGTGAAAGAGGACCTGAAGCTTTCTTT,CASSERGPEAFF
many,.,TRBJ1-6,TRBV14,TGTGCCAGCCAAAGGGTCAGGGATTCACCCCTCCACTTT,CASQRVRDSPLHF
many,.,TRBJ2-2,TRBV7-2,TGTGCCAGCAGCTCACGACGGGGGCCCGGGGAGCTGTTTTTT,CASSSRRGPGELFF
many,.,TRBJ2-1,TRBV20-1,TGCAGTGCCGCGGGACTTTCCTACAATGAGCAGTTCTTC,CSAAGLSYNEQFF
many,.,TRBJ1-6,TRBV4-3,TGCGCCAGCAGCCAAGCCGAGGGGGGAAGATCACCCCTCCACTTT,CASSQAEGGRSPLHF
.,TRBD2,TRBJ2-2,TRBV5-1,TGCGCCAGCCGGATGCGGGAGAGGTTCCCGTCAAGCACCGGGGAGCTGTTTTTT,CASRMRERFPSSTGELFF
many,.,TRBJ2-1,TRBV7-2,TGTGCCAGCAGCCCCCGAGGACTCCCCTCCTACAATGAGCAGTTCTTC,CASSPRGLPSYNEQFF
many,TRBD2,TRBJ2-7,TRBV20-1,TGCAGTGGGGAACTAGCGGGAGGTAATGAGCAGTACTTC,CSGELAGGNEQYF
many,TRBD2,TRBJ2-3,TRBV20-1,TGCAGTGCTACTAGCGGGACCACAGATACGCAGTATTTT,CSATSGTTDTQYF
many,.,TRBJ2-7,TRBV20-1,TGCAGTGCTAGAGATTACCGAAACTACGAGCAGTACTTC,CSARDYRNYEQYF
many,TRBD2,TRBJ2-1,TRBV7-2,TGTGCCAGCAGTTTGACTAGCGGGCCCTACAATGAGCAGTTCTTC,CASSLTSGPYNEQFF
.,.,TRBJ2-3,TRBV5-1,TGCGCCAGCAGCTTCGCAGGGACTAGCACAGATACGCAGTATTTT,CASSFAGTSTDTQYF
.,.,TRBJ1-2,TRBV2,TGTGCCAGCAGTGAGGCAGGGGAATACTATGGCTACACCTTC,CASSEAGEYYGYTF
many,.,TRBJ2-2,TRBV3-1,TGTGCCAGCAGCCAAGCGACTCGGACCACCGGGGAGCTGTTTTTT,CASSQATRTTGELFF
many,TRBD2,TRBJ2-1,TRBV6-2/TRBV6-3,TGTGCCAGCAGTTTCGGGGGGGATGAGCAGTTCTTC,CASSFGGDEQFF
many,.,TRBJ2-7,TRBV12-3/TRBV12-4,TGTGCCAGCAGAATCTCGGGAGCGGTGAGGGGGGGGGAGCAGTACTTC,CASRISGAVRGGEQYF
.,TRBD2,TRBJ2-5,TRBV3-1,TGTGTCAGCAGCCCCCCTGGGATAGCGGGTCCCCAAGAGACCCAGTACTTC,CVSSPPGIAGPQETQYF
many,.,TRBJ2-5,TRBV5-1,TGCGCCAGCAGCCCAGGGGGGACCAGGTCGGCGGAGACCCAGTACTTC,CASSPGGTRSAETQYF